This T cell receptor (beta chain) was recovered during a study of PD-L1 blockade in urothelial cancer. Turning to the study itself: Investigators checked blood 3 weeks (second dose) and 6 weeks after treatment start. Blood samples contained a median around 140,000 T cells.

Every PCR got spiked synthetic TCR analog templates. Profiled with immunoSEQ multiplex PCR; TCRdb holds only in-frame clones, not every one. Found here are about 88,000 clones, 85% to 95% of them singletons; the top ten hold 8% to 9.5%. Anywhere from 1 to 8 samples came from each patient, spanning pretreatment and on-treatment. V shed 4 bases, J shed 3 bases, and the junction held 3 bases outside the gene matches. The CDR3 totals 16 residues. Germline-derived CDR1 and CDR2 are LGHNA and YNFKEQ. This specimen consisted of PBMCs, obtained around atezolizumab (anti-PD-L1) treatment. This chain connects TRBV4-2 to TRBJ2-3; 14 bases line up with TRBD2. This TCR derives from a man in his 60s with urothelial cancer. CDR3 sequence: CASSPGLAGGTDTQYF. In DNA form, the CDR3 reads TGTGCCAGCAGCCCAGGACTAGCGGGGGGTACAGATACGCAGTATTTT.